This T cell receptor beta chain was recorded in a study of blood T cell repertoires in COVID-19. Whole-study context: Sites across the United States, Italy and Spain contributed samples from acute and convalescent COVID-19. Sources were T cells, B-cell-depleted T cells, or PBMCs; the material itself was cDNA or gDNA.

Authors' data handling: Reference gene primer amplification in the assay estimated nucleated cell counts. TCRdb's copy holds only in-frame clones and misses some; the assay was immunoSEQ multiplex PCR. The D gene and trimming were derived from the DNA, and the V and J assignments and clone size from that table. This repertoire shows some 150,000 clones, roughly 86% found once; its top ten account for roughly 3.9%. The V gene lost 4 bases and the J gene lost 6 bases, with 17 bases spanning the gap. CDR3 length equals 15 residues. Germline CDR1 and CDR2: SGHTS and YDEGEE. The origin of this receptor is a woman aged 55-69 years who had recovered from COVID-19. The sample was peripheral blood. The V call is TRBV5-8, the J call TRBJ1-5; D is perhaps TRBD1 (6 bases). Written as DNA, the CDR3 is TGTGCCAGCAGCCGAGCCAGGGACACTGGTCAGCCCCAGCATTTT. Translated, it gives CASSRARDTGQPQHF. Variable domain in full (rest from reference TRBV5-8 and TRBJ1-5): EAGVTQSPTHLIKTRGQQATLRCSPISGHTSVYWYQQALGLGLQFLLWYDEGEERNRGNFPPRFSGRQFPNYSSELNVNALELEDSALYLCASSRARDTGQPQHFGDGTRLSIL.